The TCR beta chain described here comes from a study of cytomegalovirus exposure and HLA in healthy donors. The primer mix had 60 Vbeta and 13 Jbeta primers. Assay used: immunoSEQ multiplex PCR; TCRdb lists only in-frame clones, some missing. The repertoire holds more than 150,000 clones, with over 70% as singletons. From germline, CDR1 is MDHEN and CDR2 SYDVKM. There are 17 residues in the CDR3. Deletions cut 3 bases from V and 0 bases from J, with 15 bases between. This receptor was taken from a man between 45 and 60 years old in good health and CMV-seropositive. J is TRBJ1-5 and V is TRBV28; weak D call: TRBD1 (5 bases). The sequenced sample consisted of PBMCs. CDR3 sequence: CASSFSRQLYSNQPQHF. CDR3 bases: TGTGCCAGCAGTTTTAGCCGACAGCTCTATAGCAATCAGCCCCAGCATTTT.